This is a list of T cell receptor beta chains from one sample in a study of metastatic and nonmetastatic thyroid tumors. TCRdb re-analyzed the PCR reads using MiXCR. The table has over 10,000 clones, 30% to 40% seen once. The sample was tumor tissue. These receptors all come from a male donor with papillary thyroid cancer or a benign thyroid nodule (not recorded which). Some clones in this sample may be carry-over from other donors' samples. The CDR3 runs from the conserved cysteine through the conserved F or W. D genes are given only for firm matches. Where a row states a size, it is once, few, many or the class of an expanded clone; other rows omit it.

v_call	j_call	d_call	clone_size	cdr3_nt	cdr3_aa
TRBV11-1	TRBJ1-2	.	.	TGTGCCAGCAGTTCACAGGCAACCGGGGGCTATGGCTACACCTTC	CASSSQATGGYGYTF
TRBV4-1	TRBJ2-1	TRBD2	many	TGCGCCAGCAGCCTAAGGGGAAGAGCGGGGGTCTACAATGAGCAGTTCTTC	CASSLRGRAGVYNEQFF
TRBV27	TRBJ2-1	TRBD2	.	TGTGCCAGCAGTTTAGGGGCGGGAGAAGCGCGCAATGAGCAGTTCTTC	CASSLGAGEARNEQFF
TRBV12-3/TRBV12-4	TRBJ2-7	.	medium-sized	TGTGCCAGCAGGGAGGGACATTCTTCCTACGAGCAGTACTTC	CASREGHSSYEQYF
TRBV5-1	TRBJ1-1	.	many	TGCGCCAGCAGCTGGAACGCGGGGGACACTGAAGCTTTCTTT	CASSWNAGDTEAFF
TRBV6-1	TRBJ2-7	.	few	TGTGCCAGCAGTGAAGCAGGGGCGGGTTACGAGCAGTACTTC	CASSEAGAGYEQYF
TRBV20-1	TRBJ1-5	.	many	TGCAGTGCTAGAGACGCAGGGGATGGTGGAGTATATAGCAATCAGCCCCAGCATTTT	CSARDAGDGGVYSNQPQHF
TRBV2	TRBJ1-1	TRBD1	medium-sized	TGTGCCAGCAGTGAAGAAAATGGGGGGACAGGGCACACTGAAGCTTTCTTT	CASSEENGGTGHTEAFF
TRBV6-5	TRBJ1-6	TRBD1	medium-sized	TGTGCCAGCAGTTACACAGGACAGGGCCAGTCACCCCTCCACTTT	CASSYTGQGQSPLHF
TRBV11-2	TRBJ2-7	.	.	TGTGCCAGCTGCTCCTTCCAGGGGATGACCTCCGAGCAGAACTTC	CASCSFQGMTSEQNF
TRBV11-2	TRBJ1-3	.	.	TGTGCCAGCAGCAGGGGAGGACCCTCTGGAAACACCATATATTTT	CASSRGGPSGNTIYF
TRBV9	TRBJ2-2	.	many	TGTGCCAGCAGCGTAGCTACTGCCGGCGGGGAGCTGTTTTTT	CASSVATAGGELFF
TRBV6-6	TRBJ2-7	.	few	TGTGCCAGCAGTTACGCCGACAGCTACGAGCAGTACTTC	CASSYADSYEQYF
TRBV6-2/TRBV6-3	TRBJ2-3	TRBD2	few	TGTGCCAGCAGTTGGATACTAGCGGGGGAACTGGATACGCAGTATTTT	CASSWILAGELDTQYF
TRBV20-1	TRBJ2-3	.	medium-sized	TGCAGTGCTAGAGAAGAATACACAGATACGCAGTATTTT	CSAREEYTDTQYF
TRBV9	TRBJ1-6	TRBD1	.	TGTGCCAGCAGCCTAGGACAGGGTAATTCACCCCTCCACTTT	CASSLGQGNSPLHF
TRBV7-8	TRBJ1-2	.	medium-sized	TGTGCCAGCAGCTTCGACAGGACTGGCTACACCTTC	CASSFDRTGYTF
TRBV20-1	TRBJ2-1	TRBD2	many	TGCAGTGCAGAGGGGACTAGCGGGAGGGGGCAGCAGTTCTTC	CSAEGTSGRGQQFF
TRBV5-1	TRBJ2-3	TRBD1	.	TGCGGCAGCACCAACGGACAGGTCACAGATACGCAGTATTTT	CGSTNGQVTDTQYF
TRBV12-3/TRBV12-4	TRBJ2-1	TRBD2	medium-sized	TGTGCCAGTGGGACTAGCGGGGGGCTCTCCTACAATGAGCAGTTCTTC	CASGTSGGLSYNEQFF
TRBV10-3	TRBJ2-7	.	.	TGTGCCATCAGTATCGACTCGACCACCTACGAGCAGTACTTC	CAISIDSTTYEQYF
TRBV6-1	TRBJ2-2	.	few	TGTGCCAGCTCTCAGGCCAGGGGGGCGGGGACCGGGGAGCTGTTTTTT	CASSQARGAGTGELFF
TRBV18	TRBJ2-1	TRBD2	medium-sized	TGTGCCAGCTCATCAACCGGGACTAGCGGGAGTAGTGAGCAGTTCTTC	CASSSTGTSGSSEQFF
TRBV29-1	TRBJ2-5	TRBD1	many	TGCAGCGTTGAGGACAGGGGGGTTGGGAGCCAGTACTTC	CSVEDRGVGSQYF
TRBV5-1	TRBJ2-5	TRBD2	.	TGCGCCAGTGGACTAGCGGGGTACCTAGGGGAGACCCAGTACTTC	CASGLAGYLGETQYF
TRBV15	TRBJ1-2	.	.	TGTGCCACCAGCAGAGATGGAAGAGGCTATGGCTACACCTTC	CATSRDGRGYGYTF
TRBV15	TRBJ1-6	.	medium-sized	TGTGCCACCAGCAGAGATCGGCCCCCGGGTTCACCCCTCCACTTT	CATSRDRPPGSPLHF
TRBV5-1	TRBJ2-3	.	.	TGCGCCAGCAGCTTGGAAGGATCCCCAGATACGCAGTATTTT	CASSLEGSPDTQYF
TRBV19	TRBJ1-1	TRBD1	.	TGTGCCAGTAGTCCCGGAGGGACAGCTGTGACTGAAGCTTTCTTT	CASSPGGTAVTEAFF
TRBV6-6	TRBJ2-3	.	.	TGTGCCAGCAGTTACTCGCTTACCCTTCCAGATACGCAGTATTTT	CASSYSLTLPDTQYF
TRBV20-1	TRBJ2-7	.	.	TGCAGTGCTAGATTTCCCGGACCCTACTACGAGCAGTACTTC	CSARFPGPYYEQYF
TRBV14	TRBJ2-3	TRBD1	many	TGTGCCAGCAGCCATTCCAGGGGGCAACGCACAGATACGCAGTATTTT	CASSHSRGQRTDTQYF
TRBV12-3/TRBV12-4	TRBJ2-7	.	.	TGTGCCAGCGGCAGTTTGCCCCCCTACGAGCAGTACTTC	CASGSLPPYEQYF
TRBV4-2	TRBJ2-3	.	medium-sized	TGTGCCAGCAGCCAAGAATTGAGTGGCGCGGATACGCAGTATTTT	CASSQELSGADTQYF
TRBV5-4	TRBJ2-5	.	many	TGTGCCAGCAGCCTCGACGGGGAGACCCAGTACTTC	CASSLDGETQYF
TRBV5-1	TRBJ1-1	.	.	TGCGCCAGCAGCTTGGCAGGGGAAAACACTGAAGCTTTCTTT	CASSLAGENTEAFF
TRBV4-1	TRBJ1-4	TRBD1	medium-sized	TGCGCCAGCAGACAGGGGCTTGAAGAAAAACTGTTTTTT	CASRQGLEEKLFF
TRBV15	TRBJ1-4	.	many	TGTGCCACCAGCAGAGATCGCGGTGAAAAACTGTTTTTT	CATSRDRGEKLFF
TRBV6-2/TRBV6-3	TRBJ1-6	.	.	TGTGCCAGCAGTTACTCTGGCAGGGGCGGTATGACCCTCCACTTT	CASSYSGRGGMTLHF
TRBV9	TRBJ2-3	TRBD2	.	TGTGCCAGCAGCGTAGCCCCTCCGGGACTAGTCACAGATACTCAGTATTTT	CASSVAPPGLVTDTQYF
TRBV27	TRBJ1-5	.	medium-sized	TGTGCCAGCAAGACCCAGGGGATCAATCAGCCCCAGCATTTT	CASKTQGINQPQHF
TRBV6-2/TRBV6-3	TRBJ1-1	.	.	TGTGCCAGCAGTTACAGCCCGGACACTGAAGCTTTCTTT	CASSYSPDTEAFF
TRBV6-1	TRBJ1-2	TRBD1	.	TGTGCCAGCAGTGAAGAGACAGGGGGCTTTGGATTCTATGTCTACACCTTC	CASSEETGGFGFYVYTF
TRBV11-3	TRBJ2-3	.	.	TGTGCCAGCAGCTTAGATAGCGGAAGCACAGATACGCAGTATTTT	CASSLDSGSTDTQYF
TRBV6-1	TRBJ2-7	.	.	TGTGCCAGCAGCATCACTACAGGGGAGGTAGACGAGCAGTACTTC	CASSITTGEVDEQYF
TRBV5-1	TRBJ2-1	.	.	TGCGCCAGCAGCTTGAGGGGGGTGACGGAGCAGTTCTTC	CASSLRGVTEQFF
TRBV12-3/TRBV12-4	TRBJ2-5	.	.	TGTGCCAGCAGTTTCAACCCTAGTGTTGAGACCCAGTACTTC	CASSFNPSVETQYF
TRBV3-1	TRBJ2-3	.	few	TGTTCCAGCAGCCCCCAAATACAGGGTACGCAGTATTTT	CSSSPQIQGTQYF
TRBV7-6	TRBJ2-3	.	.	TGTGCCAGCAGCCCGCGCACAGATACGCAGTATTTT	CASSPRTDTQYF
TRBV7-2	TRBJ2-3	.	.	TGTGCAAGCAGCCACGGAGATTCGCAGTATTTT	CASSHGDSQYF
TRBV14	TRBJ2-1	.	medium-sized	TGTGCCAGCAGCCAAGGTTGGGGAGTTCGGTACAATGAGCAGTTCTTC	CASSQGWGVRYNEQFF
TRBV30	TRBJ1-1	.	.	TGTGCCTGGACGAGGACAGTGGGGACTGAAGCTTTCTTT	CAWTRTVGTEAFF
TRBV20-1	TRBJ2-5	.	.	TGCAGTGCTAGAGATCTTGTCTCCGGGGAGACCCAGTACTTC	CSARDLVSGETQYF
TRBV5-1	TRBJ1-3	.	.	TGCGCCAGCAGCTTGGAGCCCTCTGGAAACACCATATATTTT	CASSLEPSGNTIYF
TRBV6-2/TRBV6-3	TRBJ2-7	.	.	TGTGCCAGCAGCCCATCGGAATCCCACGAGCAGTACTTC	CASSPSESHEQYF
TRBV6-4	TRBJ2-2	.	few	TGTGCCAGCAGTGAGTCTATACCGAACACCGGGGAGCTGTTTTTT	CASSESIPNTGELFF
TRBV10-1	TRBJ2-7	.	.	TGCGCCAGCAGTGAGATTGCGTCCATAAGATCCGAGCAGTACTTC	CASSEIASIRSEQYF
TRBV4-3	TRBJ1-2	.	.	TGCGCCAGCAGCCAAATCTACAGCGACTATGGCTACACCTTC	CASSQIYSDYGYTF
TRBV6-1	TRBJ1-1	.	.	TGTGCCAGCAGTGAATGGGGGGGGAACACTGAAGCTTTCTTT	CASSEWGGNTEAFF